This T cell receptor beta chain stems from a study of blood T cell repertoires in COVID-19. The wider study: Collection of acute and convalescent COVID-19 samples took place in the United States, Italy and Spain. PBMCs, B-cell-depleted T cells, or T cells were the source of the cDNA or gDNA that made up the material.

TCRdb keeps only in-frame clones here, not all; method: immunoSEQ multiplex PCR. The table lists roughly 150,000 clones, 84% of them singletons. Everyone who took part was 18 to 89 years old, and they came from 24 US areas. Donors were grouped by their self-reported clinical history. The receptor comes from a middle-aged man in a cohort exposed to, infected with or recovered from COVID-19 (not recorded which). Sequencing was carried out using PBMCs or T cells enriched from blood (not recorded which).

CDR3 sequence reads: CASRGTGYEQYF. CDR3 nucleotide sequence: TGTGCCAGCAGGGGGACAGGGTACGAGCAGTACTTC. J is TRBJ2-7 and V is TRBV27; 9 bases are a match to TRBD1. Germline V gene data show CDR1 as MNHEY and CDR2 as SMNVEV (reference sequence). This CDR3 contains 12 residues. The junction had 1 base not matched to a gene; V was cut back by 6 bases and J by 4 bases.